The 19 T cell receptor beta chains presented below share a single source sample, sequenced in a study of T cell responses to AZD1222 COVID-19 vaccine. Method: immunoSEQ multiplex PCR; TCRdb's copy keeps in-frame clones and lacks some. The table lists about 100,000 clones, about 88% of them singletons. Sample: peripheral blood, taken on day 0 of AZD1222 vaccination. The receptors stem from an adult in good health.

The chain carries TRBV29-1 and TRBJ1-1, with 7 bases that match TRBD1. This CDR3 contains 14 residues. CDR1 and CDR2 (germline): SQVTM, ANQGSEA. J was trimmed by 0 bases and V by 6 bases; bases with no gene match: 7. CDR3 bases: TGCAGCGTCAGGGGGTCCCGGATGAACACTGAAGCTTTCTTT. Protein product: CSVRGSRMNTEAFF.

The chain couples TRBV5-1 to TRBJ1-1, with D unresolved. Germline CDR1 and CDR2: SGHRS and YFSETQ. Trimming shortened V by 4 bases and J by 1 base, and 11 bases separated the two germline ends. The CDR3 covers 14 residues. For the CDR3, the DNA is TGCGCCAGCAGCCCTCTTACGGAGAACACTGAAGCTTTCTTT. This codes for CASSPLTENTEAFF.

This clone was seen more than once but under ten times. CDR3 sequence reads: CASSNQGRSQETQYF. The CDR3 DNA follows: TGTGCCAGCAGTAACCAGGGCCGCTCCCAAGAGACCCAGTACTTC. The V gene is TRBV6-5, the J gene TRBJ2-5, with D possibly matching TRBD1 (5 bases). The V gene lost 5 bases and the J gene lost 1 base, with 14 bases spanning the gap. The V gene's germline CDR1 is MNHEY and CDR2 SVGAGI. CDR3 length equals 15 residues.

The CDR3 here is CASTSWSSYEQYF. CDR3 DNA: TGTGCTTCTACCAGTTGGAGCTCCTACGAGCAGTACTTC. This rearrangement joins TRBV30 to TRBJ2-7, with D unclear. The CDR3 is made up of 13 amino acids. Germline CDR1 is GTSNPN and CDR2 is SVGIG (reference sequence).

The chain uses TRBV21-1 and TRBJ2-7. TRBV21-1 is assigned pseudogene status. This CDR3 is built from 15 residues. The CDR3: CASSKSLVPFYEQYF. For the CDR3, the DNA is TGTGCCAGCAGCAAATCCCTCGTACCGTTCTACGAGCAGTACTTC.

The J gene is TRBJ2-2, the V gene TRBV11-3; D not resolved. Germline V gene data show CDR1 as SGHNT and CDR2 as YENEEA. Trimming removed 1 base at V and 1 base at J, with 4 bases between. The length of the CDR3 is 14 residues. For the CDR3, the DNA is TGTGCCAGCAGCTTAGCCAGGAACACCGGGGAGCTGTTTTTT. This sequence encodes CASSLARNTGELFF.

V usage is TRBV9 and J usage is TRBJ2-3; TRBD2 matches at 10 bases. The CDR3 extends over 17 amino acids. Germline values: CDR1 SGDLS, CDR2 YYNGEE. J lost 2 bases, V lost 0 bases, and 6 bases had no gene match. The DNA for the CDR3 is TGTGCCAGCAGCGTAGGGGTGGGACTAGCGACCACAGATACGCAGTATTTT. Its translation is CASSVGVGLATTDTQYF.

CDR3 residues: CASSYGLAGSRDIQYF. The CDR3 bases are TGTGCCAGCAGCTATGGACTAGCGGGTTCTCGCGACATTCAGTACTTC. The V and J genes are TRBV4-2 and TRBJ2-4; 11 nucleotides agree with TRBD2. The CDR3 runs to 16 residues. The J segment lost 8 bases and the V segment lost 5 bases, leaving 11 bases of the junction unmatched. Germline V CDR1 and CDR2: LGHNA, YNFKEQ.

The chain has TRBV27 and TRBJ1-5; D remains unclear. The CDR3 has 17 residues. CDR1 is MNHEY and CDR2 is SMNVEV in the germline V gene (reference sequence). Trimming left V 0 bases short and J 4 bases short, with 16 bases between. The CDR3 protein is CASSLSSPGPDNQPQHF. The CDR3 region has the DNA TGTGCCAGCAGTTTATCATCACCGGGTCCGGATAATCAGCCCCAGCATTTT.

The chain combines TRBV28 with TRBJ1-4; D is perhaps TRBD1 (5 bases). Germline lookup yields CDR1 MDHEN and CDR2 SYDVKM. V was pared by 7 bases and J by 0 bases, with 12 bases between. CDR3 size: 15 residues. CDR3 amino acids: CASTGGEATNEKLFF. CDR3 sequence (DNA): TGTGCCAGCACAGGAGGGGAAGCAACTAATGAAAAACTGTTTTTT. The variable domain in full, with the rest retrieved from reference TRBV28 and TRBJ1-4, is DVKVTQSSRYLVKRTGEKVFLECVQDMDHENMFWYRQDPGLGLRLIYFSYDVKMKEKGDIPEGYSVSREKKERFSLILESASTNQTSMYLCASTGGEATNEKLFFGSGTQLSVL.

This clone appeared once. The V gene is TRBV3-1 (or the pseudogene TRBV3-2), the J gene TRBJ2-5; possibly TRBD2 for D (5 bases). The CDR3 consists of 14 residues. The V gene's germline CDR1 is LGHDT and CDR2 YNNKEL (reference sequence). Trimming took 1 base from V and 2 from J, leaving 8 bases between them. This CDR3 is CASSQAGMQETQYF. DNA for the CDR3: TGTGCCAGCAGCCAAGCGGGGATGCAAGAGACCCAGTACTTC.

The chain links TRBV11-2 to TRBJ1-6; D is perhaps TRBD1 (5 bases). V was clipped by 0 bases and J by 16 bases, with 10 bases between them. CDR1 and CDR2 from the germline V gene are SGHAT and FQNNGV. The CDR3 contains 12 residues. The CDR3 DNA reads TGTGCCAGCAGCTTAGAGAGGGGACTTCTCCACTTT. Translating it yields CASSLERGLLHF.

The chain couples TRBV7-3 to TRBJ2-3; perhaps TRBD2 as D (7 bases). CDR1 is SGHTA, CDR2 FQGTGA, per germline. The CDR3 runs 16 residues. V was trimmed by 5 bases and J by 4 bases, leaving 19 bases between them. The CDR3 protein is CASSPALGGGADTQYF. The CDR3 nucleotides read TGTGCCAGCAGCCCAGCCCTAGGGGGGGGCGCAGATACGCAGTATTTT.

The chain joins TRBV18 to TRBJ2-2, with D hard to call. The V end lost 5 bases, the J end lost 0 bases, and 13 bases lay between the germline ends. CDR1 is KGHSH and CDR2 is LQKENI in the germline V gene. The CDR3 has 16 amino acids. Here the CDR3 DNA reads TGTGCCAGCTCAGCGTCCGGCGGAGCGAACACCGGGGAGCTGTTTTTT. Translating it yields CASSASGGANTGELFF.

The chain links TRBV5-5 to TRBJ1-3; D is ambiguous. Germline CDR1 is SGHKS and CDR2 is YYEKEE (reference sequence). CDR3 length: 14 residues. Trimming took off 4 bases at V and 1 base at J, with 9 bases between the two ends. Here the CDR3 DNA reads TGTGCCAGCAGCCCTATGAGATCTGGAAACACCATATATTTT. It translates to CASSPMRSGNTIYF.

J is TRBJ2-1 and V is TRBV5-4; 7 bases match TRBD2. The junction had 12 bases not matched to a gene; V was cut back by 4 bases and J by 8 bases. This CDR3 region has 15 residues. Germline V gene lookup returns CDR1 SGHNT and CDR2 YYREEE (reference sequence). DNA for the CDR3: TGTGCCAGCAGCCCCCCTTCCCGACTAGCTCATGAGCAGTTCTTC. Translated, it gives CASSPPSRLAHEQFF.

The chain has TRBV6-5 and TRBJ1-3; D gene uncertain. The CDR3 covers 13 residues. The germline V and J ends were trimmed by 7 bases and 4 bases, with 11 bases remaining between them. Per the germline V gene, CDR1 is MNHEY and CDR2 is SVGAGI. The CDR3, as DNA: TGTGCCAGCATCCAGGATTTAGGAAACACCATATATTTT. It translates to CASIQDLGNTIYF.

The sample holds a few counts of this clone. The rearrangement uses TRBV2 and TRBJ2-3, with TRBD1 as a possible D gene (6 bases). Germline CDR1 is SNHLY and CDR2 is FYNNEI. The CDR3 loop spans 14 amino acids. V gave up 0 bases and J gave up 6 bases, with 10 bases separating them. The DNA for the CDR3 is TGTGCCAGCAGTGAAGCGGCTACAGGGGATACGCAGTATTTT. It translates to CASSEAATGDTQYF.

The chain couples TRBV9 to TRBJ2-4; D possibly matches TRBD1 or TRBD2 (5 bases each). This CDR3 is built from 15 residues. From germline, CDR1 is SGDLS and CDR2 YYNGEE. V lost 2 bases, J lost 3 bases, and 12 bases lay in between. Written as DNA, the CDR3 is TGTGCCAGCAGCGTGGGGGAATGGGGCAAAAACATTCAGTACTTC. Amino acid sequence: CASSVGEWGKNIQYF.